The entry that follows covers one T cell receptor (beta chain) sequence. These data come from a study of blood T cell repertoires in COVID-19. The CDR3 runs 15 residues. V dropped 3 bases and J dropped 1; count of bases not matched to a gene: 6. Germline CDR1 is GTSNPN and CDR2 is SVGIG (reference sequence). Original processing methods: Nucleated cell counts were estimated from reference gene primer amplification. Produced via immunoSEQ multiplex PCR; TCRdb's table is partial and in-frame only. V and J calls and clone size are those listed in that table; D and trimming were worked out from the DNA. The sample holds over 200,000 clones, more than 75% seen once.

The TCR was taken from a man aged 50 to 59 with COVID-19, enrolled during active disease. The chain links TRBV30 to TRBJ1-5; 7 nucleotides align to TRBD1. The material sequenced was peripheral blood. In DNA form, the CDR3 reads TGTGCCTGGAGGAGACAGGGTCTAAGCAATCAGCCCCAGCATTTT. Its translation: CAWRRQGLSNQPQHF.